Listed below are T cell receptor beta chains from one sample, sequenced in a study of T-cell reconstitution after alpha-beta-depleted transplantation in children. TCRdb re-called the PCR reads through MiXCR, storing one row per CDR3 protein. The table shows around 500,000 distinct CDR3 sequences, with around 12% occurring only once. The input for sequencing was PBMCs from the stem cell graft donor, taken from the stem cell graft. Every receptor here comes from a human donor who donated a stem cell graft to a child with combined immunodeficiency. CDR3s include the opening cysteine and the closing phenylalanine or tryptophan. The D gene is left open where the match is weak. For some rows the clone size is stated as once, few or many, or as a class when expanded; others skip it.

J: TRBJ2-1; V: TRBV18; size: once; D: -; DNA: TGTGCCAGCTCACCCCCCGGGCTGAATGAGCAGTTCTTC; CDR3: CASSPPGLNEQFF
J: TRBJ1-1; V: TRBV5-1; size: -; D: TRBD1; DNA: TGCGCCAGCAGCCGAGGGACAGGGGATGGCACTGAAGCTTTCTTT; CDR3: CASSRGTGDGTEAFF
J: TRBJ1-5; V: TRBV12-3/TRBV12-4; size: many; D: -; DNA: TGTGCCAGCAGTTTAAGCGGGGGGGAGCCCCAGCATTTT; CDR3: CASSLSGGEPQHF
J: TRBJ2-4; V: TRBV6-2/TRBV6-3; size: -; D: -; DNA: TGTGCCAGCAGTTACCCAGGGGTCCTAAACATTCAGTACTTC; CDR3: CASSYPGVLNIQYF
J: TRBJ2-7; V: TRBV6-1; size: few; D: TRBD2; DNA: TGTGCCAGCAGTGAAGCCCTAGCGGGCTCCTCCTACGAGCAGTACTTC; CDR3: CASSEALAGSSYEQYF
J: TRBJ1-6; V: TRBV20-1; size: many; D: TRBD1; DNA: TGCAGTGCTAGTGGGACAGGCGACAGTTCACCCCTCCACTTT; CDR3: CSASGTGDSSPLHF
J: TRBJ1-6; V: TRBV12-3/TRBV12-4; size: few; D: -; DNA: TGTGCCAGCAGTTTAGGGGGAGGAGGGGCCGAGTCACCCCTCCACTTT; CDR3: CASSLGGGGAESPLHF
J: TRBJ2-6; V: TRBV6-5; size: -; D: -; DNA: TGTGCCAGCAGTTCTCTTGGGACTGGGGCCAACGTCCTGACTTTC; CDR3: CASSSLGTGANVLTF
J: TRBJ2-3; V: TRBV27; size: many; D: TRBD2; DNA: TGTGCCAGCAGTCCGGGACTAGCGGGGTTGGTTGGAGCAGATACGCAGTATTTT; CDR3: CASSPGLAGLVGADTQYF
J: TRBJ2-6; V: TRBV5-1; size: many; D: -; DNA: TGCGCCAGCAGCTTTAGCCCAGGTTCCGGGGCCAACGTCCTGACTTTC; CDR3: CASSFSPGSGANVLTF
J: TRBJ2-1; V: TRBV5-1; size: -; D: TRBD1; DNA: TGCGCCAGCAGCCTCCGGGACAGGTTTGTGGATGAGCAGTTCTTC; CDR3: CASSLRDRFVDEQFF
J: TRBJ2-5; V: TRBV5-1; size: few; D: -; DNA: TGCGCCAGCAGCTCCCAGGTAGGGGGGCGCCAAGAGACCCAGTACTTC; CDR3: CASSSQVGGRQETQYF
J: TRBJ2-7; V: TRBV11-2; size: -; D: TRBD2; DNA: TGTGCCAGCAGCTTATACCTAGCGGGAGGGCACGAGCAGTACTTC; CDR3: CASSLYLAGGHEQYF